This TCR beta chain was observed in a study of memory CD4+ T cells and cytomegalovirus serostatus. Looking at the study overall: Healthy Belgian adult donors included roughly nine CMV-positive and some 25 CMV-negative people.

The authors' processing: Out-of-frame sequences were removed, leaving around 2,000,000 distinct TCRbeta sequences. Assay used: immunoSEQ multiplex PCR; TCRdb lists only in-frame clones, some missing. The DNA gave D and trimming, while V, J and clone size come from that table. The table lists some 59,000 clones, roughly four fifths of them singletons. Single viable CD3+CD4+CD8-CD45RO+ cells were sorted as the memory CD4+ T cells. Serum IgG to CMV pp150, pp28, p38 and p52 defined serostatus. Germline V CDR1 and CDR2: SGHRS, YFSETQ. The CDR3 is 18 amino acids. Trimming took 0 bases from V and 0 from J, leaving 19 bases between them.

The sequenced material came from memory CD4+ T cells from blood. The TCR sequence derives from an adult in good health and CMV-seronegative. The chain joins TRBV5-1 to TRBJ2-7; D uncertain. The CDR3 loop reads CASSLEVRFYPTSYEQYF. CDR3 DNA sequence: TGCGCCAGCAGCTTGGAGGTCAGATTTTACCCGACCTCCTACGAGCAGTACTTC.